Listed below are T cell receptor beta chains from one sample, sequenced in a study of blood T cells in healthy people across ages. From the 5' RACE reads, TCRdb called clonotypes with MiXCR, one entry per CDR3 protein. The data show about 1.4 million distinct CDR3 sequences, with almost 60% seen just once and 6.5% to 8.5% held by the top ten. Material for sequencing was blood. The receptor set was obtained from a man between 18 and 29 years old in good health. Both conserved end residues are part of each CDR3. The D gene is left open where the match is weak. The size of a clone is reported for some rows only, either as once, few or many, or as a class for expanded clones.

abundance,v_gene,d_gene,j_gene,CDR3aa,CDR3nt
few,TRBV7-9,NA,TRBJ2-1,CASSPGGWQRYNEQFF,TGTGCCAGCAGCCCCGGAGGTTGGCAAAGGTACAATGAGCAGTTCTTC
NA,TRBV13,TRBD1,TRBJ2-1,CASRAGTGTLREQFF,TGTGCCAGCAGAGCCGGGACAGGCACGCTGCGTGAGCAGTTCTTC
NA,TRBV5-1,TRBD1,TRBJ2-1,CASSLIQGQVLVNEQFF,TGCGCCAGCAGCTTGATCCAGGGACAGGTGTTGGTCAATGAGCAGTTCTTC
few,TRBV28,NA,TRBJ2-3,CASSPLGGDDTQYF,TGTGCCAGCAGCCCCCTGGGCGGGGATGATACGCAGTATTTT
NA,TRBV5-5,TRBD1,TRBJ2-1,CASSSGTGVYNEKFF,TGTGCCAGCAGCTCCGGGACAGGGGTATACAATGAGAAGTTCTTC
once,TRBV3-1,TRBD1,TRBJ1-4,CASSPGGQRYEKLFF,TGTGCCAGCAGCCCTGGGGGACAGAGATATGAAAAACTGTTTTTT
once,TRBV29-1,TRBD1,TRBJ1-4,CSAARGGQGLEKLFF,TGCAGCGCGGCCCGGGGGGGACAGGGACTGGAAAAACTGTTTTTT
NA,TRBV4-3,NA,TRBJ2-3,CASSQGYRSTDTQYF,TGCGCCAGCAGCCAAGGCTACAGGTCCACAGATACGCAGTATTTT
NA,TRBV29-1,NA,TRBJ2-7,CSVPRDDYEQYF,TGCAGCGTTCCCAGGGATGACTACGAGCAGTACTTC
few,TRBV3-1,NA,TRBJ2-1,CASSQDKSYNEQFF,TGTGCCAGCAGCCAAGATAAGTCTTACAATGAGCAGTTCTTC
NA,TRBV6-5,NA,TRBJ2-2,CASSYLNNTGELFF,TGTGCCAGCAGTTACCTTAATAACACCGGGGAGCTGTTTTTT
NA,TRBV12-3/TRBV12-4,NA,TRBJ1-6,CASRRTPYSYNSPLHF,TGTGCCAGCAGACGGACCCCTTACTCCTATAATTCACCCCTCCACTTT
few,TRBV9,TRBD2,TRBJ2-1,CASSVWVSGNNEQFF,TGTGCCAGCAGCGTATGGGTTAGCGGGAATAATGAGCAGTTCTTC
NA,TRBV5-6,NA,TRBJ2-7,CASSAPVTDYEQYF,TGTGCCAGCAGCGCCCCAGTGACGGACTACGAGCAGTACTTC
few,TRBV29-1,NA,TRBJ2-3,CSVEAGRGAYTDTQYF,TGCAGCGTTGAGGCGGGAAGAGGTGCCTACACAGATACGCAGTATTTT
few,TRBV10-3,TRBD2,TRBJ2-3,CAISDLRGTTDTQYF,TGTGCCATCAGTGATTTGCGGGGGACCACAGATACGCAGTATTTT
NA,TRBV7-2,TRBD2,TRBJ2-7,CASSLPGTSSPYEQYF,TGTGCCAGCAGCTTACCAGGGACTAGCTCTCCCTACGAGCAGTACTTC
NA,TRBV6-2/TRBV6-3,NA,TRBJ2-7,CASLEGGFSYEQYF,TGTGCCAGCCTGGAGGGCGGATTCTCCTACGAGCAGTACTTC
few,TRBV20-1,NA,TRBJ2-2,CSAQTGTYGPGELFF,TGCAGTGCTCAAACCGGGACGTACGGACCCGGGGAGCTGTTTTTT
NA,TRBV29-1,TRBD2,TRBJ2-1,CSVEDVRGAYNELFF,TGCAGCGTTGAAGATGTGCGGGGGGCCTACAATGAGCTGTTCTTC
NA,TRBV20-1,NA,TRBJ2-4,CSARPQGPDLKNIQYF,TGCAGTGCTAGGCCTCAGGGGCCCGACCTCAAAAACATTCAGTACTTC
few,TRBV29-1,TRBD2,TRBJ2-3,CSVVRASGGRGDTQYF,TGCAGCGTTGTTCGGGCTAGCGGGGGGCGGGGGGATACGCAGTATTTT
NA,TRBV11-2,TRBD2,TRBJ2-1,CASSLLGLAGGEQFF,TGTGCCAGCAGCTTACTGGGTCTAGCGGGAGGCGAGCAGTTCTTC
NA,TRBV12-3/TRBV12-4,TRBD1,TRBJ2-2,CASGGTGNTGELFF,TGTGCCAGCGGAGGGACAGGCAACACCGGGGAGCTGTTTTTT
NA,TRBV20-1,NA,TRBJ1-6,CSAREQARGNSPLHF,TGCAGTGCTAGAGAACAGGCCAGGGGTAATTCACCCCTCCACTTT
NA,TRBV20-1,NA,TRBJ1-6,CSARVVGYNSPLHF,TGCAGTGCTAGAGTGGTGGGGTATAATTCACCCCTCCACTTT
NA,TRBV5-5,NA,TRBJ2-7,CASSYFVRYEQYF,TGTGCCAGCAGTTATTTTGTAAGGTACGAGCAGTACTTC
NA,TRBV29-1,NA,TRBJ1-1,CSVGGGNEAFF,TGCAGCGTTGGGGGGGGGAATGAAGCTTTCTTT
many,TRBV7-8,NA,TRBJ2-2,CASSLVGSGELFF,TGTGCCAGCAGCTTAGTTGGGAGCGGGGAGCTGTTTTTT
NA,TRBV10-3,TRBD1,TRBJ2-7,CAISVPGSGTGDLYEQYF,TGTGCCATCAGTGTGCCGGGTTCCGGGACAGGGGACCTCTACGAGCAGTACTTC
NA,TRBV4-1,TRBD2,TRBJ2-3,CASRTGGSGGTDTQYF,TGCGCCAGCAGGACGGGGGGTAGCGGGGGCACAGATACGCAGTATTTT
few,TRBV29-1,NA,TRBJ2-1,CSVEARIISYNEQFF,TGCAGCGTTGAAGCCAGAATCATCTCCTACAATGAGCAGTTCTTC
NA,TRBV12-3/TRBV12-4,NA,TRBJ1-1,CASSKPGQLNTEAFF,TGTGCCAGCAGCAAGCCAGGGCAGCTGAACACTGAAGCTTTCTTT
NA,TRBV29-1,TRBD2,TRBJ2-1,CSVAGRANYNEQFF,TGCAGTGTCGCCGGGAGGGCCAACTACAATGAGCAGTTCTTC
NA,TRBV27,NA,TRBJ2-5,CASSCHGPQKETQYF,TGTGCCAGCAGTTGCCACGGACCGCAAAAAGAGACCCAGTACTTC
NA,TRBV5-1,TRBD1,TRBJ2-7,CASGTEPGQGAYEQYF,TGCGCCAGCGGGACGGAACCGGGACAGGGGGCTTACGAGCAGTACTTC
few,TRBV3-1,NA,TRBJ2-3,CASSVQSWSDTQYF,TGTGCCAGCAGCGTACAGTCCTGGTCAGATACGCAGTATTTT
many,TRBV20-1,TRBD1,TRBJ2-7,CSAKGQGDYEQYF,TGCAGTGCTAAGGGACAGGGGGATTACGAGCAGTACTTC
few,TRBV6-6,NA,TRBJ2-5,CASCPTGQTQYF,TGTGCCAGCTGCCCCACAGGGCAGACCCAGTACTTC
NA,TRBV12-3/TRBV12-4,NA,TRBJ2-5,CASSFREKTAQYF,TGTGCCAGCAGTTTCAGGGAGAAGACCGCCCAGTACTTC
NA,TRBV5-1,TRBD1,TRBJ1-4,CASSLRPDRVAEKLFF,TGCGCCAGCAGCTTACGTCCTGACAGGGTTGCTGAAAAACTGTTTTTT
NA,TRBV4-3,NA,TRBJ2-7,CASSQVPSEQYF,TGCGCCAGCAGCCAAGTTCCGAGTGAGCAGTACTTC
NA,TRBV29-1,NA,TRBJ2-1,CSVDRRGAGHNNEQFF,TGCAGCGTTGATCGTAGGGGAGCGGGCCATAACAATGAGCAGTTCTTC
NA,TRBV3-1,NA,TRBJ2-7,CASSQDFRAQQYF,TGTGCCAGCAGTCAAGATTTCAGGGCTCAGCAGTACTTC
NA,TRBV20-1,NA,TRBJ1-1,CSARRIFEAFF,TGCAGTGCTAGGCGCATCTTTGAAGCTTTCTTT
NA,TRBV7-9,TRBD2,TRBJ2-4,CASSSLAGKLAKNIQYF,TGTGCCAGCAGCTCATTAGCGGGGAAACTAGCCAAAAACATTCAGTACTTC
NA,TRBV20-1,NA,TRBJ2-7,CSARDSAPVYEQYF,TGCAGTGCTAGAGATAGCGCGCCTGTCTACGAGCAGTACTTC
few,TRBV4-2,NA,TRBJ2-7,CASSQPRPYEQYF,TGTGCCAGCAGCCAACCCCGTCCCTACGAGCAGTACTTC
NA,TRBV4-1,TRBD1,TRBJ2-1,CASSQDGQGRRNEQFF,TGCGCCAGCAGCCAAGATGGACAGGGGAGGAGGAATGAGCAGTTCTTC
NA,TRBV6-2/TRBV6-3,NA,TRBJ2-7,CASTQQIDSPYEQYF,TGTGCCAGCACCCAACAGATAGACAGTCCCTACGAGCAGTACTTC